Below, one T cell receptor (beta chain) is given with its context. The clone's antigen remains unknown. Base qualities are not provided; no much larger clone lies one nucleotide away. The germline V gene (reference sequence) gives CDR1 as SEHNR and CDR2 as FQNEAQ. V loses 6 bases of germline sequence and J loses 1 base, and the interval between the two ends is 9 bases. Its CDR3 holds 14 amino acids, cysteine through phenylalanine. The entry retains the CDR3 DNA only, 42 bases that are in frame from base 1. The sample is drawn from a study of T cell repertoires in cytomegalovirus infection (dated by TCRdb to between 2018 and 2021). In the study overall: The HLA type of each donor mattered for the analysis, because public TCR beta signatures pointed to carriage of CMV infection along with the matching HLA type.

TCRdb records Illumina HiSeq 1500 as the sequencer. TCRdb reanalyzed the raw reads on its own, using fastp at Q25 for trimming and MiXCR for clone calling, and kept in-frame beta chains. Each record represents a unique CDR3 protein, reported with the most common genes and DNA among its rows. The sample contains 150,000 to 200,000 distinct CDR3 sequences, roughly a fifth of them found a single time. The top ten clones comprise roughly 2.9% of the sample. The investigation overall reported the following: Carriers of CMV infection plus the relevant HLA type were discriminated by the cumulative frequency of public TCR beta family members in the study cohort and in an independent roughly 370-donor cohort. The ex vivo response was dominated by HLA-C-restricted CMV-specific TCR beta clonotypes, which also provided the single most frequent clonotype in two of eight donors.

This clonotype was obtained from a human donor in good health (CMV status not recorded). Some clones in this sample may be carry-over from other donors' samples. This chain joins TRBV7-9 to TRBJ2-2; TRBD1 might be the D gene, on 6 matching bases. Sequenced material: PBMCs. This receptor has the CDR3 CASRDSENTGELFF. The DNA reads TGTGCCAGCAGGGACAGTGAGAACACCGGGGAGCTGTTTTTT.